This T cell receptor beta chain was recorded in a study of cytomegalovirus exposure and HLA in healthy donors. This PCR relied on a set of 60 Vbeta primers and 13 Jbeta primers. Sequenced by immunoSEQ multiplex PCR; TCRdb stores in-frame clones only, minus some. The sample holds over 200,000 clones, approximately 80% seen once. As to this clone: The antigen is unknown.

Nominal health characterized the donors when sampled, though unrecorded immune exposures were likely. V was pared by 5 bases and J by 12 bases, with 14 bases between. Germline CDR1 reads DFQATT; CDR2 reads SNEGSKA (reference sequence). This CDR3 has 11 residues. Study-wide points: One variant, a missense change in DCLRE1C, was linked in a later analysis to TCR beta V- and J-gene trimming. An analysis done earlier found most TCR beta V segments productive about 90% or about 30% of the time.

This chain links TRBV20-1 with TRBJ2-1; D perhaps matches TRBD1 (5 bases). Sequencing was done on a sample of PBMCs. The clonotype was recovered from a woman in her 40s in good health and CMV-seronegative. CDR3 sequence: CSAAKQDRQFF. CDR3 nucleotides: TGCAGTGCTGCCAAACAGGATAGGCAGTTCTTC.